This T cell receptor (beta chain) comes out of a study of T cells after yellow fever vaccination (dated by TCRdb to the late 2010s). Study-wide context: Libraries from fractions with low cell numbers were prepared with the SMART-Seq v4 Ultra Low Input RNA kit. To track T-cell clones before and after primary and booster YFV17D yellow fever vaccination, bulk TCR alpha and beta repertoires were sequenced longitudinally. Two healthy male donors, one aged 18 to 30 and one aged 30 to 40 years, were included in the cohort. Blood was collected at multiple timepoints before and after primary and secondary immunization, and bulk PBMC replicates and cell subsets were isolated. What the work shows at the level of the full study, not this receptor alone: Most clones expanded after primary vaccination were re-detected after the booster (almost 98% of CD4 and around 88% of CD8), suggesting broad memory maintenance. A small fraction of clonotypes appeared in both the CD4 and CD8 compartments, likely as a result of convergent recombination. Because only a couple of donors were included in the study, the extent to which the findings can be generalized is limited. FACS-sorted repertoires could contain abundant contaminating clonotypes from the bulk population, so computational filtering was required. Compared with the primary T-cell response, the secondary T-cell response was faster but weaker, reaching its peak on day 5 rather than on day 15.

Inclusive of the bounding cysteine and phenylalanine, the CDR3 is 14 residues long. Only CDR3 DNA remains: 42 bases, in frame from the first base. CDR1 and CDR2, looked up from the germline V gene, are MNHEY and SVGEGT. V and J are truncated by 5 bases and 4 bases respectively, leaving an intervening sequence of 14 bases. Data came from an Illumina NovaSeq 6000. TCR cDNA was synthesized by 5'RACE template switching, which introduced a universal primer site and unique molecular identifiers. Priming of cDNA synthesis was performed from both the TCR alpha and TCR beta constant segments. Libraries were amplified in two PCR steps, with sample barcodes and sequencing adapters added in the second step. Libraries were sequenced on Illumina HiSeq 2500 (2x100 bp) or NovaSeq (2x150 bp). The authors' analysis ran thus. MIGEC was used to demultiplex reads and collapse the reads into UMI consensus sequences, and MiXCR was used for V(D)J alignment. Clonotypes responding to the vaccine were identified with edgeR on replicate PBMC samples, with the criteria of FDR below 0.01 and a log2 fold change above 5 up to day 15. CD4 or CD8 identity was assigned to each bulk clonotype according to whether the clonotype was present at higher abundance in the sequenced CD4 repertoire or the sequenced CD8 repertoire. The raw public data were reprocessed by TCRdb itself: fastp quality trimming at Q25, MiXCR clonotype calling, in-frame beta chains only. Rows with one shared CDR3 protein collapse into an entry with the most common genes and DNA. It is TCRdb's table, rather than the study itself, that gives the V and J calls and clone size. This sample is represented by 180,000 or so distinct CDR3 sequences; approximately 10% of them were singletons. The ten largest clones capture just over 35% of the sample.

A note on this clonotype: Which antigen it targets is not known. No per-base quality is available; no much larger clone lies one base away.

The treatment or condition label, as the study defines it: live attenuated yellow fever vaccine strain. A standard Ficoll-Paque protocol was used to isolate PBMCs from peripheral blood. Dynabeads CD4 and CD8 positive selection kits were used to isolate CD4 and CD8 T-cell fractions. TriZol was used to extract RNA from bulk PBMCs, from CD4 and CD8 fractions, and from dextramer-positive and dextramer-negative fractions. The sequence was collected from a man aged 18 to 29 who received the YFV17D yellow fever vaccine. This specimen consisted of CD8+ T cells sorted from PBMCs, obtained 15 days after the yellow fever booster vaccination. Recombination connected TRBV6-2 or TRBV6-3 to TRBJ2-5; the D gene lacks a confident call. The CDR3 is CASSRTNLIETQYF. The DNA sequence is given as TGTGCCAGCAGTCGGACCAATCTGATAGAGACCCAGTACTTC.